This record concerns one TCR beta chain sequence. Its matching antigen is unknown. The CDR3 totals 14 residues. With 5 bases clipped from V and 9 bases from J, the junction kept 10 bases outside the gene matches. Germline loops: CDR1 SEHNR, CDR2 FQNEAQ (reference sequence). The data stem from a study of a mutant IDH1 vaccine in newly diagnosed glioma. The wider study: Treated patients had a mean age of roughly 40 years and an approximately 60% male, around 38% female split. It was radiotherapy, temozolomide, or both that patients received previously, with most receiving both.

Study-level points and caveats: Vaccine-induced immune responses were detected in approximately 92% of patients. Seemingly, top peripheral T cell clonotype changes bore no relation to pseudoprogression.

The method was immunoSEQ multiplex PCR; TCRdb's version includes in-frame clones alone and lacks a portion of them. The repertoire includes around 89,000 clones, about 83% of them detected once, and roughly 7.1% sits in the top ten. Specified time point: baseline, week 1 (first vaccination visit). The treatment: pre-vaccination baseline after standard-of-care therapy. The TCR was taken from a woman in her 50s with glioma. V is TRBV7-9 and J is TRBJ1-5; 7 positions match TRBD1. The sequences come from PBMCs, collected from a glioma patient treated with radiotherapy, temozolomide or both. CDR3 protein: CASSPGQSSRPQHF. The CDR3 region has the DNA TGTGCCAGCAGCCCGGGACAGTCTAGTCGGCCCCAGCATTTT. Combining the CDR3 with reference TRBV7-9 and TRBJ1-5 gives the whole variable domain DTGVSQNPRHKITKRGQNVTFRCDPISEHNRLYWYRQTLGQGPEFLTYFQNEAQLEKSRLLSDRFSAERPKGSFSTLEIQRTEQGDSAMYLCASSPGQSSRPQHFGDGTRLSIL.